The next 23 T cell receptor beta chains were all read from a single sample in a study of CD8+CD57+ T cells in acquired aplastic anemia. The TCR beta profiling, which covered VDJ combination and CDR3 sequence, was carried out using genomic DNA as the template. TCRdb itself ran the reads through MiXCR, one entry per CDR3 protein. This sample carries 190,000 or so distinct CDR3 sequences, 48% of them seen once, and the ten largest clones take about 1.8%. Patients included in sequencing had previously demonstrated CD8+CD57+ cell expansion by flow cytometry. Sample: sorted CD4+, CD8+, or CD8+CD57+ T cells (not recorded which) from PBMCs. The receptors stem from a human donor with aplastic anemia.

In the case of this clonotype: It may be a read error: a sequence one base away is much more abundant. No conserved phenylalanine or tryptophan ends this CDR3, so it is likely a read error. In DNA, the CDR3 is TGTGCCAGCAGTTACGGGGGGACAGATACGCAGTATTAT. Protein sequence: CASSYGGTDTQYY. V gene TRBV6-5 combines with J gene TRBJ2-3; D is possibly TRBD2 (6 bases). Trimming stripped 2 bases from V and 3 bases from J, with 6 bases between. The CDR3 covers 13 residues. The V gene's germline CDR1 is MNHEY and CDR2 SVGAGI.

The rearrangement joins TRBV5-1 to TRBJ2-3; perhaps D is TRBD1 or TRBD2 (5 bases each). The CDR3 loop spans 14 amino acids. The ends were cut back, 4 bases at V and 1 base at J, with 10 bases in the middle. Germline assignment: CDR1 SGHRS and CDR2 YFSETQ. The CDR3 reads CASSKGRGTDTQYF. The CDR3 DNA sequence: TGCGCCAGCAGCAAGGGACGGGGCACAGATACGCAGTATTTT.

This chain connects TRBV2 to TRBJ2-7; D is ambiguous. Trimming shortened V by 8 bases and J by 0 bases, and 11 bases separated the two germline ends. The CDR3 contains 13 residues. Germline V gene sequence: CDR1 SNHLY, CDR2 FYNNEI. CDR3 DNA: TGTGCCAGCCACGGAGACAACTCCTACGAGCAGTACTTC. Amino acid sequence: CASHGDNSYEQYF.

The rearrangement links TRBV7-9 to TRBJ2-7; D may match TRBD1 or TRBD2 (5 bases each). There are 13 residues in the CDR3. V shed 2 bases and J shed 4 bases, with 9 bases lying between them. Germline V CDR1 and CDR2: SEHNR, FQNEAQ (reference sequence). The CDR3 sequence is CASSLIEGYEQYF. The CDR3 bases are TGTGCCAGCAGCTTAATTGAGGGGTACGAGCAGTACTTC.

The DNA for the CDR3 is TGCAGTGCTGCCGGGGGGGGACCAGACACAGATACGCAGTATTTT. It yields the protein CSAAGGGPDTDTQYF. The V gene is TRBV20-1, the J gene TRBJ2-3; 8 bases agree with TRBD2. V lost 5 bases, J lost 2 bases, and 9 bases stayed unmatched. The CDR3 extends over 15 amino acids. CDR1 is DFQATT and CDR2 is SNEGSKA in the germline V gene (reference sequence).

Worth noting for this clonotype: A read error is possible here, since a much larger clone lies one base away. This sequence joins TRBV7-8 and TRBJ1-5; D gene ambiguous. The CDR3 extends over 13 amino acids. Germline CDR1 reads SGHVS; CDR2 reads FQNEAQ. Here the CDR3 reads CASRIDGNRPQHF. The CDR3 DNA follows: TGTGCCAGCAGAATTGATGGCAATCGGCCCCAGCATTTT. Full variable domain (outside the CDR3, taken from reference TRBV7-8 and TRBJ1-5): GAGVSQSPRYKVAKRGQDVALRCDPISGHVSLFWYQQALGQGPEFLTYFQNEAQLDKSGLPSDRFFAERPEGSVSTLKIQRTQQEDSAVYLCASRIDGNRPQHFGDGTRLSIL.

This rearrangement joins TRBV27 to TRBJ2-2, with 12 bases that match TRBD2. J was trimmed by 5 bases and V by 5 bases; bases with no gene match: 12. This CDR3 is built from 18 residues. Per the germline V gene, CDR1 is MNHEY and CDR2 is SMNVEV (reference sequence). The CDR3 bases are TGTGCCAGCAGTCCTCAAATGACTAGCGGGGGCTTTACCGGGGAGCTGTTTTTT. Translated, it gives CASSPQMTSGGFTGELFF.

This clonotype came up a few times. The CDR3 sequence is CASSEKGNQPQHF. The CDR3 coding sequence is TGCGCCAGCAGTGAGAAGGGCAATCAGCCCCAGCATTTT. V usage is TRBV10-2 and J usage is TRBJ1-5, with D unresolved. The length of the CDR3 is 13 residues. Germline V CDR1 and CDR2: WSHSY, SAAADI. Trimming removed 2 bases at V and 2 bases at J, with 4 bases between.

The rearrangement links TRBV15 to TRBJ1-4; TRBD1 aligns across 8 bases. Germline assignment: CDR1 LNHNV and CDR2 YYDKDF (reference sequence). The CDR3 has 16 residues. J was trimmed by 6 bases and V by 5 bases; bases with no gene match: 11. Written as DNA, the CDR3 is TGTGCCACCAGCTCTCACGTGACAGGGGCGGATGAAAAACTGTTTTTT. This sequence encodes CATSSHVTGADEKLFF.

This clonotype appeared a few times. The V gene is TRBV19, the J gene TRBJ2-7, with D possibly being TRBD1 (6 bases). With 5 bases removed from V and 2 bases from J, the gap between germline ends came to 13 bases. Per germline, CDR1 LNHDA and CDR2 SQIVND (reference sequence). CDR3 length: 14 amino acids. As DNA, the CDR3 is TGTGCCAGTAGTTCCGGACAGCCCCCCTACGAGCAGTACTTC. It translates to CASSSGQPPYEQYF.

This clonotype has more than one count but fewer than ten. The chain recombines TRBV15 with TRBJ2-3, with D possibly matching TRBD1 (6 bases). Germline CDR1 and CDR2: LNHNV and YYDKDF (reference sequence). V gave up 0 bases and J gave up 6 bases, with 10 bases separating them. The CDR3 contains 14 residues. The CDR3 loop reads CATSRDMGADTQYF. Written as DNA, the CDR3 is TGTGCCACCAGCAGAGATATGGGGGCGGATACGCAGTATTTT.

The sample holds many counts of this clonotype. The CDR3 sequence is CATRVWGMNTEAFF. The CDR3, as DNA: TGTGCCACCAGAGTTTGGGGTATGAACACTGAAGCTTTCTTT. This sequence joins TRBV15 and TRBJ1-1, with no clear D. Germline lookup yields CDR1 LNHNV and CDR2 YYDKDF (reference sequence). Trimming cost V 6 bases and J 0 bases, with 11 bases left between them. This CDR3 comprises 14 residues.

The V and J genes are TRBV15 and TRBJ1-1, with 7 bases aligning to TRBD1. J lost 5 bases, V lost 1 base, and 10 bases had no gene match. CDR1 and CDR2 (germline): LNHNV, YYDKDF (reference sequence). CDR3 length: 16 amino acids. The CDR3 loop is CATSRGTGEVWTEAFF. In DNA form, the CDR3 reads TGTGCCACCAGCAGAGGAACAGGGGAGGTATGGACTGAAGCTTTCTTT.

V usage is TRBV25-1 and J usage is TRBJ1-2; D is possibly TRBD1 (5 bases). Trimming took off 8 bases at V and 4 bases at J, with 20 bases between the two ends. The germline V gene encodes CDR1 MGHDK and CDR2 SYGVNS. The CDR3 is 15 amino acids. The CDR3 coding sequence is TGTGCCAGCCCTGTCCCAGGGAGGATGGGCTATGGCTACACCTTC. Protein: CASPVPGRMGYGYTF.

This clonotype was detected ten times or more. The CDR3 DNA follows: TGTGCCAGCCACCGGACAGGGGATCAGCCCCAGCATTTT. As protein: CASHRTGDQPQHF. The chain links TRBV7-2 to TRBJ1-5; 9 nucleotides agree with TRBD1. The germline V gene has CDR1 SGHTA and CDR2 FQGNSA. The CDR3 is 13 amino acids. Trimming cost V 8 bases and J 5 bases; bases outside gene matches: 4.

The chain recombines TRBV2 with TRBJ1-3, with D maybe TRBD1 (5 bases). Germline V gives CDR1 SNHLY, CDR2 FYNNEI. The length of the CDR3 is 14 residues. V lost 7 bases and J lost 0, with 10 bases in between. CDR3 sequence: CASTRGNSGNTIYF. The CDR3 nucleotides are TGTGCCAGCACCCGGGGGAACTCTGGAAACACCATATATTTT.

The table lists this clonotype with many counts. The CDR3: CASSVSSGNTIYF. The CDR3 nucleotides read TGTGCCAGCAGCGTATCTTCTGGAAACACCATATATTTT. The V call is TRBV7-2, the J call TRBJ1-3; no firm D call. Germline V gives CDR1 SGHTA, CDR2 FQGNSA. The CDR3 sequence is 13 residues long. V lost 5 bases and J lost 1, with 6 bases in between.

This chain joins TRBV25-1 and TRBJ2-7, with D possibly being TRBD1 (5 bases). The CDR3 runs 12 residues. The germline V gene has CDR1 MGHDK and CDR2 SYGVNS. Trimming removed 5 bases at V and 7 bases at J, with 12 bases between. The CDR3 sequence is CASSKGAAEQYF. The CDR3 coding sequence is TGTGCCAGCAGTAAAGGGGCGGCGGAGCAGTACTTC.

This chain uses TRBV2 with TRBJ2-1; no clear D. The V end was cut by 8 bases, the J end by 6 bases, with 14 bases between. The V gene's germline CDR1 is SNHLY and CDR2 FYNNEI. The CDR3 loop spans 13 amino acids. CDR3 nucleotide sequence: TGTGCCAGCGGCGATTCGGCGTCCAATGAGCAGTTCTTC. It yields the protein CASGDSASNEQFF. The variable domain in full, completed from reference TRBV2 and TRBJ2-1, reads EPEVTQTPSHQVTQMGQEVILRCVPISNHLYFYWYRQILGQKVEFLVSFYNNEISEKSEIFDDQFSVERPDGSNFTLKIRSTKLEDSAMYFCASGDSASNEQFFGPGTRLTVL.

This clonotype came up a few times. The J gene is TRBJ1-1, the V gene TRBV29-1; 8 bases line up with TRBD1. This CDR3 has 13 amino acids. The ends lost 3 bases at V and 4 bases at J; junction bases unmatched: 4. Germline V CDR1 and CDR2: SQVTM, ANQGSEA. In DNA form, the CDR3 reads TGCAGCGTTGAGAGGACAGGGCGCACTGAAGCTTTCTTT. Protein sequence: CSVERTGRTEAFF.

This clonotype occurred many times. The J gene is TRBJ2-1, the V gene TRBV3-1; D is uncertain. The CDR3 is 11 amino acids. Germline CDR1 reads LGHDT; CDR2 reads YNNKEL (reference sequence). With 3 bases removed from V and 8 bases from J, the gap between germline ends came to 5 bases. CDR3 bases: TGTGCCAGCAGCCACAATGATGAGCAGTTCTTC. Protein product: CASSHNDEQFF.

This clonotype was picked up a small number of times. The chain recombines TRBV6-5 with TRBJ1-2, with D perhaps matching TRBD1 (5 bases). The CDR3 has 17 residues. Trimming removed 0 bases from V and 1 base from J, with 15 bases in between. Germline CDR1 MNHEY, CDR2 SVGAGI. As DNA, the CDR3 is TGTGCCAGCAGTTACTCGCCAAGGGGCGACCTTAACTATGGCTACACCTTC. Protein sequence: CASSYSPRGDLNYGYTF.

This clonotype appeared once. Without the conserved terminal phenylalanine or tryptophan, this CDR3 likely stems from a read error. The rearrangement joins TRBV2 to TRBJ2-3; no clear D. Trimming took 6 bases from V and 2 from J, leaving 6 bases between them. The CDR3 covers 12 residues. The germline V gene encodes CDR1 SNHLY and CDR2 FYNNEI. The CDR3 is CASSQLTDTQYL. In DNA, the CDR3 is TGTGCCAGCAGCCAGCTCACAGATACGCAGTATTTG.